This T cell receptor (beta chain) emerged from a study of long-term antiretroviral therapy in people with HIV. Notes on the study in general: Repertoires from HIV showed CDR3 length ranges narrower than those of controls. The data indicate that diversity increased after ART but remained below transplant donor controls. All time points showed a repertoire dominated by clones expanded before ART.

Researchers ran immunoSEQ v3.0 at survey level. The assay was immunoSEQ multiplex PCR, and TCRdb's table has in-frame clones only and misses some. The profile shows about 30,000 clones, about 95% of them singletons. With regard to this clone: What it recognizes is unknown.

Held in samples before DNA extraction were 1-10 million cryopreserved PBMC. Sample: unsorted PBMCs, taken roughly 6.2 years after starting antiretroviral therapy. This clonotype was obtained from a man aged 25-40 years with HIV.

The CDR3 loop is CASSLGTLEQYF. Written as DNA, the CDR3 is TGTGCCAGCAGCTTGGGCACGCTCGAGCAGTACTTC. The rearrangement joins TRBV5-6 to TRBJ2-7; D remains unclear. Germline loops: CDR1 SGHDT, CDR2 YYEEEE. Trimming cost V 0 bases and J 6 bases, with 7 bases left between them. CDR3 length: 12 amino acids.